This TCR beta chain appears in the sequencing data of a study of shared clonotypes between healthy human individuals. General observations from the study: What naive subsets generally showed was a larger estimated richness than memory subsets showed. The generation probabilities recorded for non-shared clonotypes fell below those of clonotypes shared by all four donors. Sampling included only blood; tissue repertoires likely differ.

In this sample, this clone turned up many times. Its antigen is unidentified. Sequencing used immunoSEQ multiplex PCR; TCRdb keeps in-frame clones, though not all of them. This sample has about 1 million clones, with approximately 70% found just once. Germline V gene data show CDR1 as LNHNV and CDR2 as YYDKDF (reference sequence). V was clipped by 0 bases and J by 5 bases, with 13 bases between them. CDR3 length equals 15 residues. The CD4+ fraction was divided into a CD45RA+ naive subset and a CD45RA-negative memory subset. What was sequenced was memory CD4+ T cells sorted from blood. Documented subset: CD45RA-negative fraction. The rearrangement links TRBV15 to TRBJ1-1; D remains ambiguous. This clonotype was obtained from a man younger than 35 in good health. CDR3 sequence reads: CATSRDQGPGTEAFF. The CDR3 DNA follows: TGTGCCACCAGCAGAGATCAAGGGCCGGGGACTGAAGCTTTCTTT. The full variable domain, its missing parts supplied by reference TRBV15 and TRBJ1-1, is DAMVIQNPRYQVTQFGKPVTLSCSQTLNHNVMYWYQQKSSQAPKLLFHYYDKDFNNEADTPDNFQSRRPNTSFCFLDIRSPGLGDTAMYLCATSRDQGPGTEAFFGQGTRLTVV.